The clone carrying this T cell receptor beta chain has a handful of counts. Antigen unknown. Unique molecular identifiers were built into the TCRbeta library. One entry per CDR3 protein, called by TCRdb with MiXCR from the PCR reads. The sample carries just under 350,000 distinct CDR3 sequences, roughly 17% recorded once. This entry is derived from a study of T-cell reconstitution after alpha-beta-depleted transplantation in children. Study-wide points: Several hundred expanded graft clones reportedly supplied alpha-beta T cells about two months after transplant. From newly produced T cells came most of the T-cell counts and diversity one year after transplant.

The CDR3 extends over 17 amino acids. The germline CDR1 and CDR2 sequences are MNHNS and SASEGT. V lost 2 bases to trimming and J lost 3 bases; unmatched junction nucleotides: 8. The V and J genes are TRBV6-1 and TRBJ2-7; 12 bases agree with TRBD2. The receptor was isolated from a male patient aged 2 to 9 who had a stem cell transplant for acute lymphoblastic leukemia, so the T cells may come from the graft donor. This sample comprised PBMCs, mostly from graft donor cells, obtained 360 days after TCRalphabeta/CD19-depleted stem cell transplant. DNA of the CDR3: TGTGCCAGCAGTGAACTACTAGCGGGAGGAGGGGTCTACGAGCAGTACTTC. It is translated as CASSELLAGGGVYEQYF.